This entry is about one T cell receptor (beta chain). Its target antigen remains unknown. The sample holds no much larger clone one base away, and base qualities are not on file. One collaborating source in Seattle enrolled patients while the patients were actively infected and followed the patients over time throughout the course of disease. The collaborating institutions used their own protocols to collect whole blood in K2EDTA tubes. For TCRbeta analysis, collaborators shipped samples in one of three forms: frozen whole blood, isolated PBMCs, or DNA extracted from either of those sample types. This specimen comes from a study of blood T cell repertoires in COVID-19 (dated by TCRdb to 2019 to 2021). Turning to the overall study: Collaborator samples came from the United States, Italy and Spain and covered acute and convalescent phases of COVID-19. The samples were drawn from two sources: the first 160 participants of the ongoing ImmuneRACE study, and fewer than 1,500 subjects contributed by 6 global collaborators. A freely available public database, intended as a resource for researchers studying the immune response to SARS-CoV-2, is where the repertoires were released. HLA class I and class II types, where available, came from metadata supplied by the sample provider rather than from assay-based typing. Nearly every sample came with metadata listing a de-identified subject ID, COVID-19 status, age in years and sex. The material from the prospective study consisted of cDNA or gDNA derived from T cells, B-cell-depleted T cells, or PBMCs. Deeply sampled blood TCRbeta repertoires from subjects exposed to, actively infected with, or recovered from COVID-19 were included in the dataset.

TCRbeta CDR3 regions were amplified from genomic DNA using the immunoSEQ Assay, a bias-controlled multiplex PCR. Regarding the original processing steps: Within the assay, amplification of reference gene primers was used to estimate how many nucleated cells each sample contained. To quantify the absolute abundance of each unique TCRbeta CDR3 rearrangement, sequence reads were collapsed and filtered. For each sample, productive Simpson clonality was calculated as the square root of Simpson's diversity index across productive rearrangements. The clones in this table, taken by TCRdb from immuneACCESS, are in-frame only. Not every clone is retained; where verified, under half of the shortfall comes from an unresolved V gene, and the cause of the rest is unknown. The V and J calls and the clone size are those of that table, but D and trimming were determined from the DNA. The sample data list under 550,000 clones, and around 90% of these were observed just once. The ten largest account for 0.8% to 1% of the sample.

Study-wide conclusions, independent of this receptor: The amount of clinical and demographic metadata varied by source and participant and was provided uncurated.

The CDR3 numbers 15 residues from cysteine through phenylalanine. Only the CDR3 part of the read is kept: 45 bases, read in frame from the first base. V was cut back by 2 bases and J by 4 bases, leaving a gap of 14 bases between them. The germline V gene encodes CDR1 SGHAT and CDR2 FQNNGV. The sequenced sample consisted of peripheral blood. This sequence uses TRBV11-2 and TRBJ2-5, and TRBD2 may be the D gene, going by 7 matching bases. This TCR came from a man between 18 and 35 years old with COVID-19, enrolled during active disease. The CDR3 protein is CASSLWGGQGETQYF. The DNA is TGTGCCAGCAGCTTATGGGGGGGGCAGGGAGAGACCCAGTACTTC.